This T cell receptor (beta chain) was sequenced for a study of Graves' ophthalmopathy and Graves' hyperthyroidism. Whole-study context: At initial diagnosis, peripheral blood was obtained, and this preceded any treatment.

Study results and limitations: Sensitivity reached roughly 71% and specificity about 73% when the model predicted ophthalmopathy progression.

RNA transcripts served as template for amplifying TCR beta CDR3 sequences. HTBI-primed RT-PCR formed the first round, and a multiplex PCR formed the second. Each CDR3 protein is one row after TCRdb ran MiXCR on the multiplex PCR reads. This sample has approximately 210,000 distinct CDR3 sequences, with around 30% found just once. Trimming took 0 bases from V and 7 from J; bases not matched to a gene: 2. This CDR3 is 14 amino acids long. Germline CDR1 reads DFQATT; CDR2 reads SNEGSKA (reference sequence). About this clonotype itself: The antigen is undetermined.

This sequence was found in a man between 45 and 60 years old with Graves' ophthalmopathy. The sequenced sample consisted of peripheral blood. V is TRBV20-1 and J is TRBJ2-7, with 14 bases matching TRBD2. DNA of the CDR3: TGCAGTGCTAGAGAAGGGACTAGCGGGAGTGAGCAGTACTTC. This gives the protein CSAREGTSGSEQYF.